The source of this T cell receptor beta chain is a study of lymphopenia after photon versus proton radiotherapy (dated by TCRdb to 2018 to 2020). Concerning the study at large: The immunological effects of photon versus proton radiation therapy were compared in patients with gastrointestinal tumors who developed high-grade lymphopenia. The cohort included 20 or so patients with gastrointestinal tumors who developed lymphopenia after receiving either photon or proton therapy. The goal of the study was to describe how the two radiation modalities differ in their effects on the immune system. Summary of the overall study and its limitations: After the lymphocyte count nadir, repertoires from photon-treated patients showed oligoclonal expansion, particularly of CD8+ Temra cells, and this expansion drove the decline in diversity. Across the cohort, a larger post-nadir drop in TCR diversity was inversely correlated with overall survival time among patients who died. During treatment, patients who received photon therapy lost naive T cells and TCR diversity and gained effector/memory populations, whereas patients who received proton therapy remained relatively stable. The survival association was assessed only in patients who died, and better survival with proton therapy was presented by the authors as a possibility rather than a demonstrated result.

Notes on this clone: Its antigen remains unidentified. The input lacks base qualities; no much larger clone sits a single base away.

Libraries came from the immunoSEQ multiplex PCR assay. T cell repertoires were profiled with deep sequencing of rearranged TCR beta loci together with multiparametric flow cytometry. Here the immuneACCESS table is served through TCRdb, limited to in-frame sequences with V and J called. Missing clones are a known gap in these copies; in checked studies unresolved V genes cover under half, and the rest lacks a known reason. This sample comprises over 50,000 clones, more than 75% of them detected only once. In total, the top ten clones hold more than 2% of the sample. The trim is 7 bases for V and 1 base for J, with a gap of 7 bases between the germline ends. The germline V gene yields MDHEN for CDR1 and SYDVKM for CDR2. The CDR3 runs 12 amino acids, cysteine and phenylalanine included. Only the CDR3 region is kept as DNA, spanning 36 bases read in frame from base 1.

The sequence derives from a man in his forties with gastric cancer. The specimen was peripheral blood, collected from a patient treated with photon-based radiotherapy. The sequence is built from TRBV28 and TRBJ1-2; possibly the D gene is TRBD1, per 5 matching bases. The base sequence is TGTGCCAGCAAAGGGGTTAACTATGGCTACACCTTC. Translated, this gives CASKGVNYGYTF.